Presented here are 20 T cell receptor beta chains from one specimen sequenced in a study of technical replicates of blood from a handful of donors. The method was immunoSEQ multiplex PCR; TCRdb's version includes in-frame clones alone and lacks a portion of them. The sample has around 72,000 clones, less than 99% seen once; the top ten hold over 0.2%. Material: T cells isolated from PBMCs. These receptors were taken from a human donor in good health.

The chain links TRBV2 to TRBJ2-7; 7 bases fit TRBD1. V gave up 1 base and J gave up 5 bases; unmatched junction bases: 8. The CDR3 is 15 residues long. In germline, CDR1 is SNHLY, CDR2 FYNNEI. CDR3 amino acids: CASSEGTGFSHEQYF. DNA for the CDR3: TGTGCCAGCAGTGAAGGGACAGGATTTTCCCACGAGCAGTACTTC.

The chain combines TRBV4-3 with TRBJ2-7; 11 nucleotides align to TRBD2. From germline, CDR1 is LGHNA and CDR2 YSLEER. This CDR3 has 17 amino acids. Germline trimming cut 1 base from V and 2 bases from J; bases unmatched to any gene: 7. As DNA, the CDR3 is TGCGCCAGCAGCCAAGCGACGACTAGCGGGGAAGCCTACGAGCAGTACTTC. Its protein is CASSQATTSGEAYEQYF.

V is TRBV15 and J is TRBJ1-1; D call uncertain. The germline gives CDR1 LNHNV, CDR2 YYDKDF (reference sequence). This CDR3 has 13 amino acids. V lost 0 bases and J lost 7, with 9 bases in between. The CDR3 DNA reads TGTGCCACCAGCAGAGATCCCTGGAGTGAAGCTTTCTTT. Its protein product is CATSRDPWSEAFF.

This sequence joins TRBV19 and TRBJ2-1; no clear D gene. The CDR3 totals 12 residues. V was shortened by 8 bases and J by 10 bases, with 15 bases between the two germline ends. Per the germline V gene, CDR1 is LNHDA and CDR2 is SQIVND (reference sequence). The CDR3 loop is CASSHSYREQFF. In DNA, the CDR3 is TGTGCCAGTTCGCACAGTTATCGGGAGCAGTTCTTC.

CDR3 nucleotide sequence: TGTGCCAGCTCACCTACTAGCGGGAGCTCCTACAATGAGCAGTTCTTC. This sequence encodes CASSPTSGSSYNEQFF. This chain links TRBV18 with TRBJ2-1; TRBD2 matches 11 bases. The junction had 1 base not matched to a gene; V was cut back by 3 bases and J by 0 bases. Germline-derived CDR1 and CDR2 are KGHSH and LQKENI. The CDR3 is 16 residues long.

The chain combines TRBV11-2 with TRBJ2-1; D not resolved. Germline CDR1 reads SGHAT; CDR2 reads FQNNGV. CDR3 length: 13 residues. Trimming took off 5 bases at V and 3 bases at J, with 8 bases between the two ends. CDR3 sequence reads: CASSTASYNEQFF. CDR3 DNA: TGTGCCAGCAGCACTGCTAGCTACAATGAGCAGTTCTTC.

V and J are TRBV7-3 and TRBJ2-1; 7 nucleotides line up with TRBD2. The CDR3 extends over 16 amino acids. The V segment lost 1 base and the J segment 5 bases; nucleotides outside the gene matches: 8. Germline CDR1 SGHTA, CDR2 FQGTGA. CDR3 coding DNA: TGTGCCAGCAGCTTAATCTTATATGCGGGAGACAATGAGCAGTTCTTC. Translating gives CASSLILYAGDNEQFF.

The V and J genes are TRBV5-1 and TRBJ1-1; D unresolved. Germline lookup yields CDR1 SGHRS and CDR2 YFSETQ. CDR3 length: 16 residues. V shed 3 bases and J shed 0 bases, with 15 bases lying between them. CDR3 nucleotides: TGCGCCAGCAGCTCCCGGTGGGCAGCCATGAACACTGAAGCTTTCTTT. Translating gives CASSSRWAAMNTEAFF. Full variable domain (missing parts from reference TRBV5-1 and TRBJ1-1): KAGVTQTPRYLIKTRGQQVTLSCSPISGHRSVSWYQQTPGQGLQFLFEYFSETQRNKGNFPGRFSGRQFSNSRSEMNVSTLELGDSALYLCASSSRWAAMNTEAFFGQGTRLTVV.

CDR3 DNA sequence: TGTGCCAGCAGCCGAATTAGCGGGGAGGGCTACGAGCAGTACTTC. As protein: CASSRISGEGYEQYF. The chain combines TRBV5-5 with TRBJ2-7; 8 bases fit TRBD2. V was clipped by 4 bases and J by 3 bases; unmatched bases: 9. Germline CDR1 is SGHKS and CDR2 is YYEKEE (reference sequence). This CDR3 comprises 15 residues.

The rearrangement links TRBV19 to TRBJ2-6; D is unresolved. The CDR3 loop spans 14 amino acids. From germline, CDR1 is LNHDA and CDR2 SQIVND (reference sequence). V gave up 2 bases and J gave up 5 bases, with 7 bases separating them. The CDR3 spells CASSITERANVLTF. Here the CDR3 DNA reads TGTGCCAGTAGTATAACGGAGAGGGCCAACGTCCTGACTTTC.

This rearrangement joins TRBV30 to TRBJ2-7; maybe TRBD2 (6 bases). Germline V gene sequence: CDR1 GTSNPN, CDR2 SVGIG (reference sequence). This CDR3 comprises 15 residues. V was trimmed by 0 bases and J by 0 bases, leaving 12 bases between them. As DNA, the CDR3 is TGTGCCTGGAGTGTAGTTCGGGGGAGCTCCTACGAGCAGTACTTC. Protein: CAWSVVRGSSYEQYF.

The chain employs TRBV9 and TRBJ1-2; TRBD1 aligns across 7 bases. V gave up 7 bases and J gave up 6 bases; unmatched junction bases: 15. Germline CDR1 reads SGDLS; CDR2 reads YYNGEE. The CDR3 runs to 15 residues. The CDR3, as DNA: TGTGCCAGCTCCCCTCGGAGAAAAGGGGGCGATGGCTACACCTTC. Its protein product is CASSPRRKGGDGYTF.

This clone was observed a single time. The rearrangement links TRBV7-3 to TRBJ2-3, with TRBD2 matching over 8 bases. CDR1 is SGHTA and CDR2 is FQGTGA in the germline V gene. The trim removed 2 bases at V and 1 base at J, leaving 14 bases unmatched. This CDR3 has 19 residues. This CDR3 is CASSLRLERERYGTDTQYF. The CDR3 region has the DNA TGTGCCAGCAGCTTACGATTAGAGCGGGAGAGGTATGGCACAGATACGCAGTATTTT.

This clone was observed a single time. V is TRBV13 and J is TRBJ1-1; unclear D gene. Germline V CDR1 and CDR2: PRHDT, FYEKMQ (reference sequence). The CDR3 extends over 12 amino acids. V was trimmed by 11 bases and J by 1 base, leaving 11 bases between them. The CDR3 loop reads CAVRISNTEAFF. The CDR3 coding sequence is TGTGCCGTCAGGATTTCGAACACTGAAGCTTTCTTT.

This clone was detected only once. The chain combines TRBV6-1 with TRBJ2-1; TRBD1 matches at 8 bases. Trimming cost V 6 bases and J 1 base; bases outside gene matches: 5. Germline-derived CDR1 and CDR2 are MNHNS and SASEGT. CDR3 length: 15 amino acids. CDR3: CASRATGGSYNEQFF. For the CDR3, the DNA is TGTGCCAGCAGGGCTACAGGGGGGTCCTACAATGAGCAGTTCTTC.

This rearrangement joins TRBV28 to TRBJ1-1, with D possibly being TRBD1 (5 bases). V shed 6 bases and J shed 5 bases, with 13 bases lying between them. CDR3 size: 13 residues. Germline-derived CDR1 and CDR2 are MDHEN and SYDVKM. The chain's CDR3 is CASSRPGETEAFF. The CDR3 DNA sequence: TGTGCCAGCAGCCGACCGGGGGAGACTGAAGCTTTCTTT.

The V and J genes are TRBV4-1 and TRBJ2-3; unclear D gene. V was cut by 0 bases and J by 3 bases, with 7 bases left in between. This CDR3 is built from 14 residues. Germline V gene sequence: CDR1 MGHRA, CDR2 YSYEKL. For the CDR3, the DNA is TGCGCCAGCAGCCAAGAACCCAGAACAGATACGCAGTATTTT. Amino acids: CASSQEPRTDTQYF.

V gene TRBV25-1 combines with J gene TRBJ1-2, with D hard to call. Trimming took off 3 bases at V and 8 bases at J, with 10 bases between the two ends. CDR1 is MGHDK and CDR2 is SYGVNS in the germline V gene. CDR3 length equals 12 residues. Written as DNA, the CDR3 is TGTGCCAGCAGTGACCTTGTAATAGGCTACACCTTC. It encodes CASSDLVIGYTF.

V gene TRBV5-1 combines with J gene TRBJ2-2, with D perhaps TRBD2 (6 bases). Germline loops: CDR1 SGHRS, CDR2 YFSETQ. The CDR3 runs to 15 residues. V was shortened by 0 bases and J by 6 bases, with 12 bases between the two germline ends. The CDR3 sequence: CASSLGGRSAGELFF. CDR3 sequence (DNA): TGCGCCAGCAGCTTGGGGGGGAGGAGCGCCGGGGAGCTGTTTTTT.

This chain joins TRBV5-4 and TRBJ1-2; 11 nucleotides align to TRBD1. J gave up 5 bases and V 2 bases, and 2 bases lay outside the gene matches. Germline V gene data show CDR1 as SGHNT and CDR2 as YYREEE (reference sequence). CDR3 size: 14 residues. The CDR3 sequence is CASSLGQGAYGYTF. CDR3 DNA: TGTGCCAGCAGCTTAGGACAGGGGGCATATGGCTACACCTTC.